The text below deals with one TCR beta chain. Profiling relied on immunoSEQ multiplex PCR, and the TCRdb table lists in-frame clones only, not all of them. The repertoire includes 20,000 to 25,000 clones, 88% of them detected once, and 34% sits in the top ten. Between the trimmed V and J ends, which lost 5 bases and 8 bases, there was a span of 19 bases. Looked up from germline, CDR1 is MNHEY and CDR2 is SVGAGI. The CDR3 extends over 15 amino acids. This specimen comes from a study of OX40 agonist ivuxolimab in advanced cancers. The genes are TRBV6-5 and TRBJ2-1; tentatively, D is TRBD1 (7 bases). The sequences come from CD4+ or CD8+ T cells sorted from blood, collected in a trial of the OX40 agonist ivuxolimab. The sequence derives from an adult with an advanced solid tumor such as melanoma, head and neck, liver or kidney cancer. The DNA of the CDR3 is TGTGCCAGCAGTGCGGGACAGCCGTTTTGGGATGAGCAGTTCTTC. Encoded protein: CASSAGQPFWDEQFF.